These T cell receptor beta chains were read from a single sample in a study of cytomegalovirus exposure and HLA in healthy donors. Generated by immunoSEQ multiplex PCR, the TCRdb table keeps only in-frame clones and is missing some. The sample has 150,000 to 200,000 clones, 85% seen once. Source material: PBMCs. The receptors here all came from a young man in good health and CMV-seropositive. The conserved cysteine and the conserved F or W are not part of the CDR3 here.

V	J	length	CDR3
TRBV6-5	TRBJ2-7	12	ASNMGQGYSEQY
TRBV5-8	TRBJ2-5	12	ASSLRGRGETQY
TRBV10-3	TRBJ1-2	13	AISEGQGADYGYT
TRBV27	TRBJ1-4	13	ASSPRGVTNEKLF
TRBV4-1	TRBJ2-1	14	ASSQGDRVLYNEQF
TRBV7-8	TRBJ1-2	11	ASSLGQGNGYT
TRBV28	TRBJ2-2	14	ASRPRQGTNTGELF
TRBV28	TRBJ1-1	11	ASSFSGGTEAF
TRBV9	TRBJ1-4	12	ASSGDATNEKLF
TRBV30	TRBJ1-1	11	AWDYQGNTEAF
TRBV5-1	TRBJ2-1	12	ASSPTFKRNEQF
TRBV2	TRBJ2-7	12	ASKGGASSYEQY
TRBV2	TRBJ2-7	10	AASSGSYEQY
TRBV19	TRBJ2-4	12	ASSSRDFQNIQY
TRBV6-5	TRBJ1-1	13	ASSRTGGAGQEAF
TRBV30	TRBJ1-3	14	AWSVSGQGFGNTIY
TRBV21-1	TRBJ2-7	12	ASSKGGSEEVEY
TRBV11-3	TRBJ1-1	9	ASSMGTEAF